One and the same sample provided the 7 T cell receptor beta chains below, sequenced in a study of lung T cells in sarcoidosis with Löfgren's syndrome. TCRdb used MiXCR to reprocess the reads, holding one entry per CDR3 protein. The repertoire has 60,000 or so distinct CDR3 sequences, approximately 22% of them found once; the top ten carry less than 2.5%. The sample taken for sequencing was CD4+ T cells from PBMCs. The receptors stem from a human donor with sarcoidosis (Löfgren's syndrome or another form), or a control subject (not recorded which).

This clonotype was seen repeatedly, ten times or more. The gene calls are TRBV2 and TRBJ1-1; the match to TRBD1 covers 11 bases. This CDR3 contains 15 residues. In germline, CDR1 is SNHLY, CDR2 FYNNEI. V was clipped by 8 bases and J by 4 bases; unmatched bases: 9. CDR3 bases: TGTGCCAGCCAGCAGGGGGACAGGGGGAGCACTGAAGCTTTCTTT. This sequence encodes CASQQGDRGSTEAFF. Filled out from reference TRBV2 and TRBJ1-1, the complete variable domain reads EPEVTQTPSHQVTQMGQEVILRCVPISNHLYFYWYRQILGQKVEFLVSFYNNEISEKSEIFDDQFSVERPDGSNFTLKIRSTKLEDSAMYFCASQQGDRGSTEAFFGQGTRLTVV.

This clonotype was picked up many times. The V and J genes are TRBV24-1 and TRBJ2-3; the D gene is possibly TRBD2 (6 bases). Germline CDR1 is KGHDR and CDR2 is SFDVKD. The CDR3 is made up of 15 amino acids. V gave up 4 bases and J gave up 4 bases, with 14 bases separating them. In nucleotides, the CDR3 is TGTGCCACCAGTGAGGCGGGATCAAAAGCAGATACGCAGTATTTT. It codes for CATSEAGSKADTQYF.

This clonotype occurred many times. This chain connects TRBV6-2 or TRBV6-3 to TRBJ2-1; 9 bases agree with TRBD2. Germline CDR1 MNHEY, CDR2 SVGEGT. This CDR3 has 15 residues. Germline trimming cut 4 bases from V and 10 bases from J; bases unmatched to any gene: 11. The CDR3 loop reads CASSSFKSLAGEQFF. CDR3 nucleotide sequence: TGTGCCAGCAGTTCCTTTAAGAGTCTAGCGGGAGAGCAGTTCTTC.

Concerning this clonotype itself: A much bigger clone sits one base away, suggesting this may be a read error. V is TRBV28 and J is TRBJ1-2; no clear D. There are 14 residues in the CDR3. Germline V gene sequence: CDR1 MDHEN, CDR2 SYDVKM. The CDR3 sequence is CASSFVGQVYGCTF. CDR3 in DNA: TGTGCCAGCAGTTTCGTTGGCCAGGTCTATGGCTGCACCTTC.

About this clonotype itself: A much bigger clone sits one base away, suggesting this may be a read error. The DNA for the CDR3 is TGTGCCAGCAGCCACCGAGGGGGGTCCGGGGAGCTGTTTTTT. Protein sequence: CASSHRGGSGELFF. This chain joins TRBV27 and TRBJ2-2; possibly TRBD1 or TRBD2 for D (6 bases each). CDR3 size: 14 residues. Germline V lookup: CDR1 MNHEY, CDR2 SMNVEV (reference sequence). Trimming pared 6 bases from V and 6 bases from J, leaving 14 bases between.

In regard to this clonotype: It may be a read error: a sequence one base away is much more abundant. The chain has TRBV27 and TRBJ2-2; D is unclear. Germline V gene sequence: CDR1 MNHEY, CDR2 SMNVEV (reference sequence). This CDR3 has 14 residues. As DNA, the CDR3 is TGTGCGAGCCGCCGAACCTCGAACACCGAGGAGCTGTTTTTT. Protein sequence: CASRRTSNTEELFF.

This chain connects TRBV12-3 or TRBV12-4 to TRBJ1-5, with D possibly matching TRBD1 (6 bases). V lost 4 bases, J lost 1 base, and 11 bases lay in between. The CDR3 totals 15 residues. The CDR3 DNA sequence: TGTGCCAGCAGTTCGAGGACAGTCAGCAATCAGCCCCAGCATTTT. The encoded protein is CASSSRTVSNQPQHF.